These T cell receptor beta chains were read from a single sample in a study of beta chain features in type 1 diabetes. Method: immunoSEQ multiplex PCR; TCRdb's copy keeps in-frame clones and lacks some. The sample shows hundreds of thousands of clones, 15% to 20% of them seen only once. Sequenced input: naive CD4+ T cells from blood. The receptor source for this set is a woman under 30 in good health. The CDR3 runs from the conserved cysteine through the conserved F or W. A D gene is named only where the DNA matches it firmly. Clone size is shown for a subset of rows, as once, few, many or a class of expanded clone.

j_call d_call clone_size v_call cdr3_nt cdr3_aa
TRBJ1-3 NA NA TRBV11-2 TGTGCCAGCAGCTTAGGATCAGGACCTGGAAACACCATATATTTT CASSLGSGPGNTIYF
TRBJ2-3 TRBD2 NA TRBV7-9 TGTGCCAGCAGCTTAGCGGGCGGGAGTGGATCAGATACGCAGTATTTT CASSLAGGSGSDTQYF
TRBJ2-3 TRBD2 NA TRBV13 TGTGCCAGCAGCGAAGATCTAGCGGGAGGTACAGATACGCAGTATTTT CASSEDLAGGTDTQYF
TRBJ1-5 TRBD1 NA TRBV19 TGTGCCGGGGGATCAGGGGGATACCAGCCCCAGCATTTT CAGGSGGYQPQHF
TRBJ2-1 TRBD1 few TRBV18 TGTGCCAGCTCACCACTGGGACAGGGACATGAGCAGTTCTTC CASSPLGQGHEQFF
TRBJ2-5 TRBD1 NA TRBV7-2 TGTGCCAGCAGCTTAATCATGACAGGGGGAGAGACCCAGTACTTC CASSLIMTGGETQYF
TRBJ2-1 TRBD2 NA TRBV7-2 TGTGCCAGCAGCCCTATGGGACTAGCGGGAGTCCATGAGCAGTTCTTC CASSPMGLAGVHEQFF
TRBJ1-1 NA NA TRBV7-2 TGTGCCAGCAGCTTAAATCCAGGAAACACTGAAGCTTTCTTT CASSLNPGNTEAFF
TRBJ2-5 NA once TRBV5-4 TGTGCCAGCAGCTCCGCACAGGAAGAGACCCAGTACTTC CASSSAQEETQYF
TRBJ2-7 NA once TRBV28 TGTGCCAGCAGTTCATTTCCGAGCAACGAGCAGTACTTC CASSSFPSNEQYF
TRBJ2-5 NA NA TRBV5-1 TGCGCCAGCAGCTTCCGGGGGAATGTTCGAGAGACCCAGTACTTC CASSFRGNVRETQYF
TRBJ2-7 NA NA TRBV28 TGTGCCAGCAGTCCCCTAGGCAGGGCGGCCGAGCAGTACTTC CASSPLGRAAEQYF
TRBJ2-3 NA few TRBV25-1 TGTGCCAGCAGTGAATCCCCCGCGTGGGGGAAAGATACGCAGTATTTT CASSESPAWGKDTQYF
TRBJ1-2 NA NA TRBV28 TGTGCCAGCAGGGCTACAGGTGGCTACACCTTC CASRATGGYTF
TRBJ2-7 NA NA TRBV5-6 TGTGCCAGCAGCTCGGACCAGGGAGGCGAGCAGTACTTC CASSSDQGGEQYF
TRBJ2-1 TRBD2 NA TRBV19 TGTGCCAGTAGTAGCAGCGGGAGGGCCACTTTTCAGCAGTTCTTC CASSSSGRATFQQFF
TRBJ1-4 NA few TRBV7-2 TGTGCCAGCAGCTTAAGGACTAATGAAAAACTGTTTTTT CASSLRTNEKLFF
TRBJ2-1 TRBD1 NA TRBV27 TGTGCCAGCAGTCCCTCGGGGGACAGGGTCTTCGGGGCGCCTTACAATGAGCAGTTCTTC CASSPSGDRVFGAPYNEQFF
TRBJ1-2 NA NA TRBV27 TGTGCCAGCAGTTTATCGGGTGTGGCCAGGGGATATGGCTACACCTTC CASSLSGVARGYGYTF
TRBJ2-3 TRBD1 NA TRBV4-1 TGCGCCAGCAGCCAGGAAACAGGGGTAGATACGCAGTATTTT CASSQETGVDTQYF
TRBJ2-1 NA NA TRBV20-1 TGCAGTGCTGAATACAATGAGCAGTTCTTC CSAEYNEQFF
TRBJ1-2 NA few TRBV28 TGTGCCAGCAGTTTGGGCGCAGTCGGGTCGGAAGGCTACACCTTC CASSLGAVGSEGYTF
TRBJ1-4 NA few TRBV25-1 TGTGCCAGCAGTGAACGTGAAAAACTGTTTTTT CASSEREKLFF
TRBJ2-6 NA few TRBV11-1 TGTGCCAGCAGCGCTAAGGAAGGTGGGGCCAACGTCCTGACTTTC CASSAKEGGANVLTF
TRBJ2-3 NA few TRBV7-2 TGTGCCAGCAGCTTCGTCACAGATACGCAGTATTTT CASSFVTDTQYF
TRBJ1-2 TRBD1 few TRBV7-9 TGTGCCAGCAACCCCGTTTGGCGGGACAGGGGGCGCCCTGGCTACACCTTC CASNPVWRDRGRPGYTF
TRBJ2-7 NA few TRBV4-1 TGCGCCAGCAGCTTGGGCTACTCCTACGAGCAGTACTTC CASSLGYSYEQYF
TRBJ1-5 NA NA TRBV15 TGTGCCACCAGCAGAGATCGGTATAGCAATCAGCCCCAGCATTTT CATSRDRYSNQPQHF
TRBJ1-1 NA NA TRBV4-3 TGCGCCAGCAGCCAAGATCCCAGGTGGAATACTGAAGCTTTCTTT CASSQDPRWNTEAFF
TRBJ2-1 TRBD2 NA TRBV5-1 TGCGCCAGCAGCGACTCCCTAGCGGGAGGCCCCAATGAGCAGTTCTTC CASSDSLAGGPNEQFF
TRBJ2-7 TRBD1 few TRBV6-1 TGTGCCAGCAGATCAGACAGGGCGGGCGAGCAGTACTTC CASRSDRAGEQYF
TRBJ1-1 TRBD1 NA TRBV5-6 TGTGCCAGCAGCTGGGGGCAGGGGGCCATGAACACTGAAGCTTTCTTT CASSWGQGAMNTEAFF
TRBJ1-1 NA few TRBV14 TGTGCCAGCAGCCTCGACCGGAACACTGAAGCTTTCTTT CASSLDRNTEAFF